The clone carrying this T cell receptor beta chain was counted many times. Its antigen is not known. The lymph nodes were axillary draining lymph nodes from breast cancer patients. Each CDR3 protein is one row after TCRdb ran MiXCR on the multiplex PCR reads. The data contain roughly 130,000 distinct CDR3 sequences, just under 20% of them seen just once; the ten biggest clones take up about 3.5%. The sample belongs to a study of breast tumors, draining lymph nodes, adjacent tissues. Study-wide results and limits: Tumor T cell lymph node origin was a supported hypothesis, not proven. Luminal-like breast cancer showed significantly greater tumor-nontumor repertoire similarity than basal-like breast cancer did. Most tumor T cells seemingly derive from lymph node, then expand in tumor. Tumor repertoires ranked between lymph nodes and nontumor tissue in diversity, with V and J gene preferences.

The ends were cut back, 4 bases at V and 3 bases at J, with 4 bases in the middle. CDR1 is SGHNT, CDR2 YYREEE, per germline (reference sequence). The CDR3 sequence is 11 residues long. The genes are TRBV5-4 and TRBJ2-5; D uncertain. The specimen sequenced was axillary lymph node tissue. The TCR was taken from a female donor with breast cancer. Some clones in this sample may be carry-over from other donors' samples. This CDR3 is CASSAEETQYF. As DNA, the CDR3 is TGTGCCAGCAGCGCCGAAGAGACCCAGTACTTC.